This TCR beta chain was obtained from a study of blood T cell repertoires in COVID-19. The assay was immunoSEQ multiplex PCR, and TCRdb's table has in-frame clones only and misses some. The sample contains under 150,000 clones, more than 70% of which appear only once. This TCR was sampled from a man in his sixties with active or convalescent COVID-19. The source material was peripheral blood.

CDR3 DNA: TGTGCCACCAGCAGAGTAGGGCCCCGGGGGGCATTACTCACTGAAGCTTTCTTT. Protein: CATSRVGPRGALLTEAFF. The V call is TRBV15, the J call TRBJ1-1; the D gene is possibly TRBD1 (6 bases). Trimming removed 1 base from V and 4 bases from J, with 22 bases in between. The germline V gene has CDR1 LNHNV and CDR2 YYDKDF (reference sequence). The length of the CDR3 is 18 residues.